One sample yielded the 7 T cell receptor beta chains listed below, sequenced in a study of cytomegalovirus exposure and HLA in healthy donors. 60 Vbeta and 13 Jbeta primers were used in PCR. TCRdb's table, derived via immunoSEQ multiplex PCR, lists solely in-frame clones and lacks some. The table records 100,000 to 150,000 clones, more than 80% of them present only once. The specimen was PBMCs. The receptors come from a man between 25 and 39 years old in good health and CMV-seropositive.

The rearrangement joins TRBV9 to TRBJ2-1; 8 bases fit TRBD2. The CDR3 totals 16 residues. With 1 base clipped from V and 7 bases from J, the junction kept 10 bases outside the gene matches. The germline gives CDR1 SGDLS, CDR2 YYNGEE. CDR3 in amino acids: CASSVLPAGAGNEQFF. The CDR3 bases are TGTGCCAGCAGCGTATTGCCAGCGGGGGCAGGGAATGAGCAGTTCTTC.

CDR3 nucleotides: TGTGCCAGCAGCCAACTAGCGGGGACAAACACCGGGGAGCTGTTTTTT. Its translation is CASSQLAGTNTGELFF. J is TRBJ2-2 and V is TRBV7-6, with TRBD2 identical over 10 bases. This CDR3 contains 16 residues. The J segment lost 2 bases and the V segment lost 5 bases, leaving 5 bases of the junction unmatched. Germline loops: CDR1 SGHVS, CDR2 FNYEAQ.

V gene TRBV4-2 combines with J gene TRBJ1-6; TRBD1 matches at 7 bases. V shed 1 base and J 8 bases; nucleotides not matched to a gene: 5. This CDR3 region has 15 residues. In germline, CDR1 is LGHNA, CDR2 YNFKEQ. CDR3 DNA sequence: TGTGCCAGCAGCCAAGTTGCAGGGGGTTATTCACCCCTCCACTTT. It translates to CASSQVAGGYSPLHF.

This clone came up a few times. This sequence joins TRBV5-1 and TRBJ2-1, with 9 bases identical to TRBD1. V was pared by 7 bases and J by 8 bases, with 13 bases of the junction left unmatched. This CDR3 is built from 15 residues. Germline values: CDR1 SGHRS, CDR2 YFSETQ. The CDR3 reads CASGTSGTGIDEQFF. CDR3 DNA sequence: TGCGCCAGCGGAACATCTGGGACAGGGATCGATGAGCAGTTCTTC. The complete variable domain, with remaining parts taken from reference TRBV5-1 and TRBJ2-1, reads KAGVTQTPRYLIKTRGQQVTLSCSPISGHRSVSWYQQTPGQGLQFLFEYFSETQRNKGNFPGRFSGRQFSNSRSEMNVSTLELGDSALYLCASGTSGTGIDEQFFGPGTRLTVL.

V gene TRBV7-8 combines with J gene TRBJ2-5; a possible D gene is TRBD1 (6 bases). This CDR3 has 15 residues. Trimming removed 6 bases from V and 1 base from J, with 15 bases in between. Germline CDR1 is SGHVS and CDR2 is FQNEAQ. The CDR3 DNA reads TGTGCCAGCAGGCCCGGACAGATCCCCCAAGAGACCCAGTACTTC. This gives the protein CASRPGQIPQETQYF.

In its sample, this clone was seen once. The rearrangement links TRBV25-1 to TRBJ1-1; D is ambiguous. V was clipped by 5 bases and J by 1 base, with 8 bases between them. The CDR3 sequence is 13 residues long. Looked up from germline, CDR1 is MGHDK and CDR2 is SYGVNS. In DNA form, the CDR3 reads TGTGCCAGCAGTTTGGGCCGGAACACTGAAGCTTTCTTT. Protein: CASSLGRNTEAFF. Supplemented by reference TRBV25-1 and TRBJ1-1, the full variable domain reads EADIYQTPRYLVIGTGKKITLECSQTMGHDKMYWYQQDPGMELHLIHYSYGVNSTEKGDLSSESTVSRIRTEHFPLTLESARPSHTSQYLCASSLGRNTEAFFGQGTRLTVV.

The chain is built from TRBV18 and TRBJ1-1; TRBD1 matches 9 bases. J lost 8 bases, V lost 1 base, and 5 bases had no gene match. Germline CDR1 reads KGHSH; CDR2 reads LQKENI. The CDR3 is 14 residues long. The chain's CDR3 is CASSPLLGTGEAFF. DNA for the CDR3: TGTGCCAGCTCACCACTTTTGGGGACAGGGGAAGCTTTCTTT.